These T cell receptor beta chains were read from a single sample in a study of Graves' ophthalmopathy and Graves' hyperthyroidism. MiXCR, run by TCRdb on the multiplex PCR reads, gives a single entry per CDR3 protein. Of hundreds of thousands of distinct CDR3 sequences listed, under 50% were seen once; the top ten hold over 2.5%. The specimen was peripheral blood. The receptors shown here come from an adult man with Graves' ophthalmopathy. Both conserved end residues are part of each CDR3. Fields, in order: J gene, V gene, clone size, D gene, CDR3 DNA, CDR3 protein. A D gene is named only where the DNA matches it firmly. Clone size, where shown, is once, few, many, or a class for clones that have expanded.

>TRBJ1-2|TRBV9|NA|NA
TGTGCCAGCAGCCAAGAGGAGAGGGCAATCTATGGCTACACCTTC
CASSQEERAIYGYTF
>TRBJ1-1|TRBV7-2|NA|NA
TGTGCCAGCAGCTTAGCTTCGGGGGCCACTGAAGCTTTCTTT
CASSLASGATEAFF
>TRBJ2-7|TRBV10-3|NA|NA
TGTGCCAGCACCTCATCGTCGGGGGCCTACGAGCAGTACTTC
CASTSSSGAYEQYF
>TRBJ1-5|TRBV25-1|NA|NA
TGTGCCAGCACCAAACCCCGAGCCATAACAGGGTTCAATCAGCCCCAGCATTTT
CASTKPRAITGFNQPQHF
>TRBJ1-6|TRBV4-3|few|NA
TGCGCCAGCAGGCATACAGGGCAGGATAATTCACCCCTCCACTTT
CASRHTGQDNSPLHF
>TRBJ2-7|TRBV5-4|NA|TRBD2
TGTGCCAGCAGCTTGTATCCTAGCGGGACCAACGAGCAGTACTTC
CASSLYPSGTNEQYF
>TRBJ2-5|TRBV2|NA|NA
TGTGCCAGCAGCCAAGTCGTAAGGGGGAGGGAGACCCAGTACTTC
CASSQVVRGRETQYF
>TRBJ2-5|TRBV29-1|NA|TRBD2
TGCAGCGTCCTCTTAGCGGGGGGAAGGGAGACCCAGTACTTC
CSVLLAGGRETQYF
>TRBJ2-6|TRBV9|many|NA
TGTGCCAGCAGCGTAGATGGGGGAGAGGGTCCCTCTGGGGCCAACGTCCTGACTTTC
CASSVDGGEGPSGANVLTF
>TRBJ2-5|TRBV10-3|NA|NA
TGTGCCAGCAGTTACAAGGGGAACTGGCAAGAGACCCAGTACTTC
CASSYKGNWQETQYF
>TRBJ1-2|TRBV10-3|NA|TRBD1
TGTGCCAGCAGAGTAAGGGGACAGGGAGGGGGCTACACCTTC
CASRVRGQGGGYTF
>TRBJ1-5|TRBV2|many|TRBD1
TGTGCCAGCAGGACCGGGACAGGGGGCGGTCAGCCCCAGCATTTT
CASRTGTGGGQPQHF
>TRBJ2-6|TRBV7-2|many|NA
TGTGCCAGCAGCCCCCCCGCCGTCTCTGGGGCCAACGTCCTGACTTTC
CASSPPAVSGANVLTF
>TRBJ1-6|TRBV15|many|NA
TGTGCCACCAGCCGGGCCCTTAATTCACCCCTCCACTTT
CATSRALNSPLHF
>TRBJ1-6|TRBV24-1|NA|TRBD1
TGTGCCACCAGTCGATCGGACAGGGATAATTCACCCCTCCACTTT
CATSRSDRDNSPLHF
>TRBJ2-7|TRBV7-6|NA|TRBD1
TGTGCCAGCAGCCCAGGGACAGGGTTTAACGAGCAGTACTTC
CASSPGTGFNEQYF
>TRBJ1-5|TRBV5-1|NA|NA
TGCGCCAGCAGCCAGGGACAGCATTTT
CASSQGQHF
>TRBJ2-5|TRBV20-1|NA|TRBD2
TGCAGTGCTAGAGATGGGGGGGGTGGGGAGACCCAGTACTTC
CSARDGGGGETQYF
>TRBJ1-1|TRBV5-5|once|NA
TGTGCCAGCAGCATTTCGACACGGGTCTTCACTGAAGCTTTCTTT
CASSISTRVFTEAFF
>TRBJ2-5|TRBV9|NA|TRBD1
TGTGCCAGCAGCCCGGGGAACCTTAGACAGGGGAAAGAGACCCAGTACTTC
CASSPGNLRQGKETQYF
>TRBJ2-6|TRBV7-3|NA|TRBD1
TGTGCCAGCAGCACCGGGACAGTCTCTGGGGCCAACGTCCTGACTTTC
CASSTGTVSGANVLTF
>TRBJ2-7|TRBV7-2|NA|NA
TGTGCCAGCAGCTTAGACGGATGGAGCTCCTACGAGCAGTACTTC
CASSLDGWSSYEQYF
>TRBJ2-5|TRBV10-3|NA|TRBD1
TGTGCCAGCAGTGAAGCGGACAGGGCGGAGACCCAGTACTTC
CASSEADRAETQYF
>TRBJ1-4|TRBV4-1|NA|NA
TGCGCCAGCAGCCAATGGTCGATCGTGACTAATGAAAAACTGTTTTTT
CASSQWSIVTNEKLFF
>TRBJ2-7|TRBV19|many|TRBD1
TGTGCCAGTAGTATACCGGGACAGGGGGCAGGGGAGCAGTACTTC
CASSIPGQGAGEQYF
>TRBJ1-3|TRBV25-1|NA|TRBD1
TGTGCCAGCCCGGACAGGGTTGGAAACACCATATATTTT
CASPDRVGNTIYF
>TRBJ1-1|TRBV15|NA|NA
TGTGCCACCAGCAGGGGAGACTCGTTCGAAGCTTTCTTT
CATSRGDSFEAFF
>TRBJ2-2|TRBV4-3|NA|NA
TGCGCCAGCACCTACAGGGCGAACACCGGGGAGCTGTTTTTT
CASTYRANTGELFF
>TRBJ1-2|TRBV27|few|TRBD1
TGTGCCAGCAGTTTTGGGCAGGGGGCCGATGGCTACACCTTC
CASSFGQGADGYTF
>TRBJ1-1|TRBV7-8|many|NA
TGTGCCAGCAGCATAGAGGGCCTTCTGGGTGAAGCTTTCTTT
CASSIEGLLGEAFF
>TRBJ2-7|TRBV7-2|few|NA
TGTGCCAGCAGCCAAGGCCGGGCCTCCGGGGAGCAGTACTTC
CASSQGRASGEQYF